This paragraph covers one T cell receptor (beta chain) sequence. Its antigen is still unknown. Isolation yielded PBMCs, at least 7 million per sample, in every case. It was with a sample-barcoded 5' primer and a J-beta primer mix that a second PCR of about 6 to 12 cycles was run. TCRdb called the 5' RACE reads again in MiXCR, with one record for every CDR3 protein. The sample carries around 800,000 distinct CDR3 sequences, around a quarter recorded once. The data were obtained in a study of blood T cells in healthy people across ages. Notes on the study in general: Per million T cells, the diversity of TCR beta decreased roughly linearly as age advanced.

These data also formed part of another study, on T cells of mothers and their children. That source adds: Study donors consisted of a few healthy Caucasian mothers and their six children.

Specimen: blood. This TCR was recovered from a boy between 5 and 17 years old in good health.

CDR3 nucleotides: TGTGCCAGCACCCAGGACAGCTACTATAATTCACCCCTCCACTTT. Protein: CASTQDSYYNSPLHF. This chain links TRBV6-5 with TRBJ1-6; D perhaps matches TRBD1 (6 bases). The germline V gene has CDR1 MNHEY and CDR2 SVGAGI. The CDR3 runs 15 residues. Trimming cost V 7 bases and J 3 bases, with 13 bases left between them.